The 8 T cell receptor beta chains in this list originate from one sample, sequenced in a study of blood T cell repertoires in COVID-19. Data came from immunoSEQ multiplex PCR; TCRdb stores just in-frame clones and leaves some out. This table holds 40,000 to 50,000 clones, about 85% found once. The source material was peripheral blood. Receptor source: a human donor in a cohort sampled during active COVID-19.

The V call is TRBV3-1 (or the pseudogene TRBV3-2), the J call TRBJ1-1; 8 nucleotides agree with TRBD1. The germline gives CDR1 LGHDT, CDR2 YNNKEL (reference sequence). The CDR3 is 17 amino acids. J gave up 8 bases and V 6 bases, and 20 bases lay outside the gene matches. CDR3 in DNA: TGTGCCAGCAGAGCTACAGGGGGAACGTCGAAGGTCCAAGAAGCTTTCTTT. Translating gives CASRATGGTSKVQEAFF.

The chain joins TRBV27 to TRBJ2-7, with a weak D call TRBD1 (6 bases). Germline loops: CDR1 MNHEY, CDR2 SMNVEV (reference sequence). The CDR3 is made up of 12 amino acids. V lost 6 bases, J lost 3 bases, and 9 bases lay in between. CDR3 amino acids: CASRDSNYEQYF. The CDR3 DNA reads TGTGCCAGCAGGGACAGCAACTACGAGCAGTACTTC.

The chain is built from TRBV28 and TRBJ2-2; D is possibly TRBD1 (6 bases). Germline V CDR1 and CDR2: MDHEN, SYDVKM. Trimming removed 5 bases from V and 3 bases from J, with 13 bases in between. The CDR3 is 15 amino acids. Written as DNA, the CDR3 is TGTGCCAGCAGTACTGGACAGATGGACACCGGGGAGCTGTTTTTT. As protein: CASSTGQMDTGELFF.

A word on this clone: The same CDR3 also results from other DNA sequences found in this sample. The V gene is TRBV5-1, the J gene TRBJ1-1; 8 bases agree with TRBD1. V lost 0 bases to trimming and J lost 3 bases; unmatched junction nucleotides: 1. This CDR3 has 14 residues. The germline V gene encodes CDR1 SGHRS and CDR2 YFSETQ. The CDR3 bases are TGCGCCAGCAGCTTGGGACAGGGGTACACTGAAGCTTTCTTT. Translation: CASSLGQGYTEAFF.

This chain joins TRBV21-1 and TRBJ2-7; the table's TRBD2 call for D was not verified on the DNA. TRBV21-1 is a pseudogene segment. The CDR3 contains 17 residues. In nucleotides, the CDR3 is TGTGCCAGCAGCAACCGGGGGACGGAACCTAGCTCCTACGAGCAGTACTTC. Translated: CASSNRGTEPSSYEQYF.

The chain uses TRBV19 and TRBJ1-6; 9 nucleotides match TRBD1. Per germline, CDR1 LNHDA and CDR2 SQIVND (reference sequence). The V and J ends lost 5 bases and 7 bases, in that order; junction bases with no gene match: 6. This CDR3 has 15 residues. For the CDR3, the DNA is TGTGCCAGTAGTCAATTCGGACAGGGGAATTCACCCCTCCACTTT. Its translation: CASSQFGQGNSPLHF.

This chain uses TRBV3-1 (or the pseudogene TRBV3-2) with TRBJ1-5; D gene uncertain. This CDR3 comprises 16 residues. Trimming shortened V by 2 bases and J by 2 bases, and 13 bases separated the two germline ends. CDR1 and CDR2 (germline): LGHDT, YNNKEL (reference sequence). CDR3 nucleotides: TGTGCCAGCAGCCAAACCCTCCAGATACGCAATCAGCCCCAGCATTTT. It specifies CASSQTLQIRNQPQHF.

CDR3 protein: CASTGGIEAFF. CDR3 nucleotide sequence: TGTGCCAGCACCGGGGGGATTGAAGCTTTCTTT. The chain joins TRBV6-5 to TRBJ1-1, with D possibly TRBD1 on 5 matching bases. V lost 7 bases and J 7 bases, leaving 10 bases between the germline ends. CDR1 is MNHEY, CDR2 SVGAGI, per germline. This CDR3 has 11 residues.